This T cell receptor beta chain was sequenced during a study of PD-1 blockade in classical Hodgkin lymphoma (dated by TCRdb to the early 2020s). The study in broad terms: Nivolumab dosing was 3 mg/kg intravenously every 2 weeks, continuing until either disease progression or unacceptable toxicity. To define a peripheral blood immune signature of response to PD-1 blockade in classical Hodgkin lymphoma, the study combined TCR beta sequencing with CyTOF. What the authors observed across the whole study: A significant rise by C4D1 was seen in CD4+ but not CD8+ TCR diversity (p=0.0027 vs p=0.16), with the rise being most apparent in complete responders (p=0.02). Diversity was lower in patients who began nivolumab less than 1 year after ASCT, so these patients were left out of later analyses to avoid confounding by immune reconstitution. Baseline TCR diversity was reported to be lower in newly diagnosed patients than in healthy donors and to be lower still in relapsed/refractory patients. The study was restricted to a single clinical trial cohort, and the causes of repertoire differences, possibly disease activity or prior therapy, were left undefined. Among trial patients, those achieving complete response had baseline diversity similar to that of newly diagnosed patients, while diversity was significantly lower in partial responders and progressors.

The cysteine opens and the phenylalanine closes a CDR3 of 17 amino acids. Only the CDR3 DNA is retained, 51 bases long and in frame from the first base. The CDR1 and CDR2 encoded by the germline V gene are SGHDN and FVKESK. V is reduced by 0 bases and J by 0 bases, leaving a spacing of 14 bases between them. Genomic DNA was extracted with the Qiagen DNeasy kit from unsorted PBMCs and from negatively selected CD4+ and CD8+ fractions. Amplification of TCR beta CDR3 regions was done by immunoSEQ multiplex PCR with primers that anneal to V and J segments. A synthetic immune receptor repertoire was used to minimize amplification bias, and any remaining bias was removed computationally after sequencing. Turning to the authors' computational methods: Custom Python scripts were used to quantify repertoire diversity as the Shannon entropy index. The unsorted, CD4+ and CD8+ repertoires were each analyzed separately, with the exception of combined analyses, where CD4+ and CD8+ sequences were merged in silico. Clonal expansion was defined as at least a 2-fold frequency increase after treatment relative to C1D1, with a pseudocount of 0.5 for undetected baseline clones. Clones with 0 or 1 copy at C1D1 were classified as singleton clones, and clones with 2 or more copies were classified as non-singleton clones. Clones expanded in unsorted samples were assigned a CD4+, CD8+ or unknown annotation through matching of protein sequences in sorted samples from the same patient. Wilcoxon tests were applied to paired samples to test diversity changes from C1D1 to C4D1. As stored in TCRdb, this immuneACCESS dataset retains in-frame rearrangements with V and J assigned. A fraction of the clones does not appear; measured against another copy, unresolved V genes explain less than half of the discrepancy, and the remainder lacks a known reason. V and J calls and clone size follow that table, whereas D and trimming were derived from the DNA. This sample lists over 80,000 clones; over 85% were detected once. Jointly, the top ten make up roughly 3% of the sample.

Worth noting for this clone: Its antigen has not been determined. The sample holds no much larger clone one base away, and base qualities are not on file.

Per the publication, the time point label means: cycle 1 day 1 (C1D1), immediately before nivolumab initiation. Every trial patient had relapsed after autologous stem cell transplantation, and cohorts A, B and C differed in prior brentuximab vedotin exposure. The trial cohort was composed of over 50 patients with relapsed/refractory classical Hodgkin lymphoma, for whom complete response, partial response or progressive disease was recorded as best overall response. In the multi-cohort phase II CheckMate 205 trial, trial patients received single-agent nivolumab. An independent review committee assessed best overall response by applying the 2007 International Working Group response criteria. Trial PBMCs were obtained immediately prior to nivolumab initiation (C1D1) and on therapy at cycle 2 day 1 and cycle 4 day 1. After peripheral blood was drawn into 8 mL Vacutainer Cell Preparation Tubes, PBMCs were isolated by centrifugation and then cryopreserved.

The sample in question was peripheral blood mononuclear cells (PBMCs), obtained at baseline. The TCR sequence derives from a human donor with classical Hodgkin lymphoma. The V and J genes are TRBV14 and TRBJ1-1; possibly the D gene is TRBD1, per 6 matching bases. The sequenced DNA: TGTGCCAGCAGCCAAGATTCGGGGGGCATTATGAACACTGAAGCTTTCTTT. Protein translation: CASSQDSGGIMNTEAFF.